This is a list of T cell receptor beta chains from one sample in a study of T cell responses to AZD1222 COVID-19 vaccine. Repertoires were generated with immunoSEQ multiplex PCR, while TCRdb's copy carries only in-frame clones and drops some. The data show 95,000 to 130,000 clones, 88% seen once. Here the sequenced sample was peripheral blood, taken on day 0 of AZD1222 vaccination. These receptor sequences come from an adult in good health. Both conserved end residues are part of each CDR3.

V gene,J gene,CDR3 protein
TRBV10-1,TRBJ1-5,CASSESSLREHASSGYSNQPQHF
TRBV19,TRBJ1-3,CASSIDRGRGDTIYF
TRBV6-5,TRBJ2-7,CASSYSLAGGYEQYF
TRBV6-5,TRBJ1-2,CASSYSMGGARYGYTF
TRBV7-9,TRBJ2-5,CASSLSKQETQYF
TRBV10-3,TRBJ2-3,CAISESDRGLTDTQYF
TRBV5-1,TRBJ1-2,CASSLGAVVDTYGYTF
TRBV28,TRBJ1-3,CASSLSGAGNTIYF
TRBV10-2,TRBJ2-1,CASSEVWGSYNEQFF
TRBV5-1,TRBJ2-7,CASSLTSGNYEQYF
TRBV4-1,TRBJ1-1,CASSHGGGGTEAFF
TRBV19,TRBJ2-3,CASSPGTSVSTDTQYF
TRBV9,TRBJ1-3,CASSVADRRNGNTIYF
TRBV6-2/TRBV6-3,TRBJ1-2,CASSYSGRVRYGYTF
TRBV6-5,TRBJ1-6,CASSYRDSPNSPLHF
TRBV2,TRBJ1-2,CASSPGQIYGYTF
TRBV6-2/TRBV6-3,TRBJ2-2,CASSLLAGAGELFF
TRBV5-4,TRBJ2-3,CASSLVIAGGTDTQYF
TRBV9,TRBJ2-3,CASSVELPPNTQYF
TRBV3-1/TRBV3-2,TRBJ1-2,CASSQDLQGGGYTF
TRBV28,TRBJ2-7,CASSGAGGSGIYEQYF
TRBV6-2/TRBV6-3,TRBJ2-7,CASSFLRGLAIQQYF
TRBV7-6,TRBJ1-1,CASSNTQGARTEAFF
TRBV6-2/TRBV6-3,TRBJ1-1,CASSLQGFVNTEAFF
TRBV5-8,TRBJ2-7,CASSSGQDKYF